This T cell receptor (beta chain) came from a study of T-cell memory formation after mild COVID-19. Study summary: There were largely donor-specific TCR clusters. Study-wide results and caveats: Clones which contracted sat mainly in CM and EM if CD4+, and in EMRA if CD8+.

About this clonotype: Its antigen is as yet unknown.

CDR3 length: 12 amino acids. Germline values: CDR1 MNHNS, CDR2 SASEGT. With 7 bases removed from V and 3 bases from J, the gap between germline ends came to 9 bases. Constant-segment primers and 5'RACE yielded cDNA libraries for TCR alpha and TCR beta, each carrying sample barcodes and UMIs. TCRdb fed the 5' RACE reads into MiXCR, producing one record per CDR3 protein. Of 250,000 to 400,000 distinct CDR3 sequences in the sample, approximately 14% were seen once. The rearrangement links TRBV6-1 to TRBJ1-2, with a weak D call TRBD1 (5 bases). The TCR sequence derives from a man aged 18 to 29 who had mild COVID-19 (a few samples of this study predate the infection). Cell type and time point are not known. Material for sequencing was PBMCs or a T cell subset sorted from them (not recorded which). The CDR3 nucleotides are TGTGCCAGCAAACAGGAACACTATGGCTACACCTTC. Translated: CASKQEHYGYTF.